The T cell receptor beta chain under discussion was sequenced for a study of T cell repertoires in cytomegalovirus infection. The CDR3 is 13 amino acids. V was trimmed by 5 bases and J by 6 bases, leaving 11 bases between them. In germline, CDR1 is SGHVS, CDR2 FNYEAQ. General study points: HLA-C-restricted CMV clonotypes gave the most frequent clonotype in two of eight donors. Totalled public TCR beta family frequency picked out people who carried CMV plus the relevant HLA.

One entry per CDR3 protein results from TCRdb running MiXCR on the reads. The data show 84,000 or so distinct CDR3 sequences, 45% to 55% seen once. This clonotype was found a few times. Its target is unknown. The source was CD8+ T cells from cultured PBMCs, collected from culture after CMV antigen stimulation. The receptor's source is a human donor in good health (CMV status not recorded). Some clones in this sample may be carry-over from other donors' samples. The J gene is TRBJ2-1, the V gene TRBV7-6, with no clear D. CDR3 coding DNA: TGTGCCAGCAGCCTGAACACCTTCAATGAGCAGTTCTTC. Its protein is CASSLNTFNEQFF.